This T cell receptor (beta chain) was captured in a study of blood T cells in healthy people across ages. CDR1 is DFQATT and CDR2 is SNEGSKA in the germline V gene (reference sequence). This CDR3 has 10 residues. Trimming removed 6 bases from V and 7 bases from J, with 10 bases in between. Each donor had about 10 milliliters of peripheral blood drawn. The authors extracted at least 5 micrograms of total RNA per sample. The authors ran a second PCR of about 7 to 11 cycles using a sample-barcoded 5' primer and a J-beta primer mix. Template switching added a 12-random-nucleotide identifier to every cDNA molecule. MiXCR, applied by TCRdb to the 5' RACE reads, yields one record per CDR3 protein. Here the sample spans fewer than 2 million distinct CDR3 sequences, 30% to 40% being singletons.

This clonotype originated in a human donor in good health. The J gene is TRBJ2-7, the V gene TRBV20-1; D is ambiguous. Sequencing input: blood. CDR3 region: CSAQRNEQYF. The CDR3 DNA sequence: TGCAGTGCCCAAAGGAATGAGCAGTACTTC.